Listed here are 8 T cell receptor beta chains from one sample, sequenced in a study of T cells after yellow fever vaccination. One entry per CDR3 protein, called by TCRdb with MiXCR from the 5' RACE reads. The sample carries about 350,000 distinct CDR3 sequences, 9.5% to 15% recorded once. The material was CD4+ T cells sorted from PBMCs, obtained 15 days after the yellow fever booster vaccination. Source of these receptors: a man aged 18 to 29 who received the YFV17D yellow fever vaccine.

This CDR3 is CASSISDQPQHF. CDR3 DNA: TGTGCCAGTTCAATTTCTGATCAGCCCCAGCATTTT. The V gene is TRBV11-2, the J gene TRBJ1-5; D uncertain. Looked up from germline, CDR1 is SGHAT and CDR2 is FQNNGV. V was cut by 9 bases and J by 5 bases, with 11 bases left in between. CDR3 length: 12 amino acids.

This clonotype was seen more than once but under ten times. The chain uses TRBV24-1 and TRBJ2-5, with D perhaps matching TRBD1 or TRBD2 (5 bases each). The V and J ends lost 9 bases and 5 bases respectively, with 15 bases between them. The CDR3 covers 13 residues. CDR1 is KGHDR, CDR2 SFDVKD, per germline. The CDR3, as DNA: TGTGCCACCGGAAAACGGGACCTCGAGACCCAGTACTTC. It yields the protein CATGKRDLETQYF.

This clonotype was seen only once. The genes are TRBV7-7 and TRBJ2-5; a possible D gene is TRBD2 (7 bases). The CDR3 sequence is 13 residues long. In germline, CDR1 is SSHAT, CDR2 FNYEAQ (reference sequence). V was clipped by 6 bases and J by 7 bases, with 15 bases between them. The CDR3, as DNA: TGTGCCAGCAGGGGGGGGCCCTTGGGGACCCAGTACTTC. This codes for CASRGGPLGTQYF.

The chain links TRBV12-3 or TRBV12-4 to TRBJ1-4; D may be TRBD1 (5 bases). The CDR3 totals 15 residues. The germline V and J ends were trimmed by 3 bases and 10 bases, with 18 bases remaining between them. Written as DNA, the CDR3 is TGTGCCAGCAGTTTCGCATCACAGACGAGGGGAAAACTGTTTTTT. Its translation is CASSFASQTRGKLFF.

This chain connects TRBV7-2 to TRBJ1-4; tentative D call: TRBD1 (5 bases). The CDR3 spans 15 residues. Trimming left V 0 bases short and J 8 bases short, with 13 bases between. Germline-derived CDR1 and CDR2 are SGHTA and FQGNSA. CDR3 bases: TGTGCCAGCAGCTTAGCGGCAGGGCGGGCCGAAAAACTGTTTTTT. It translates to CASSLAAGRAEKLFF.

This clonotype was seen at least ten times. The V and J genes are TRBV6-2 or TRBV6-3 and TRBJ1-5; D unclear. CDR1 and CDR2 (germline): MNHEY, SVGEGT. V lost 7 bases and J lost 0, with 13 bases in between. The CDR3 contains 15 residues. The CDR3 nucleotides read TGTGCCAGCACCTACAACAGCGATAGCAATCAGCCCCAGCATTTT. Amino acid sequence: CASTYNSDSNQPQHF.

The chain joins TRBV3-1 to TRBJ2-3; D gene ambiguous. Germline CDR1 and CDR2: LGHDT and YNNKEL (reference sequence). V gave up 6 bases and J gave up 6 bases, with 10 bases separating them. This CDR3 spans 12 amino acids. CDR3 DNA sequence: TGTGCCAGCAGTACCCTTGCGGATACGCAGTATTTT. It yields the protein CASSTLADTQYF.

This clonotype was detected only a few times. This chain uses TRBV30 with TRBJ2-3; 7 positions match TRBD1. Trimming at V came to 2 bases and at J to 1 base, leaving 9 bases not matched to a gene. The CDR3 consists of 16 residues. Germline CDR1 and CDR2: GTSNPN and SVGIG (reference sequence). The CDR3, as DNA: TGTGCCTGGAGTCGCCTCCGGGGACAGCGCACAGATACGCAGTATTTT. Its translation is CAWSRLRGQRTDTQYF.